The entry below describes one T cell receptor beta chain. Trimming left V 1 base short and J 5 bases short, with 15 bases between. CDR1 is SGHDN and CDR2 is FVKESK in the germline V gene. The CDR3 is made up of 15 amino acids. This record belongs to a study of blood T cell repertoires in COVID-19. Study-level information: The study drew acute and convalescent COVID-19 samples from the United States, Italy and Spain.

Libraries were prepared by immunoSEQ multiplex PCR; TCRdb keeps only in-frame clonotypes and omits some of them. Of roughly 70,000 clones detected, roughly 77% appear once; the ten largest clones hold 35% to 45%. Sequencing input: peripheral blood. The clonotype originates from a woman aged 70-85 years with acute or convalescent COVID-19. The chain employs TRBV14 and TRBJ2-7; TRBD1 might be the D (7 bases). CDR3 loop: CASSQVRQGGNEQYF. CDR3 sequence (DNA): TGTGCCAGCAGCCAAGTTCGACAGGGAGGTAACGAGCAGTACTTC.